One and the same sample provided the 2 T cell receptor beta chains below, sequenced in a study of cytomegalovirus exposure and HLA in healthy donors. PCR involved 60 Vbeta and 13 Jbeta primers. This table comes from immunoSEQ multiplex PCR, and its TCRdb copy is limited to in-frame clones, with some not included. This listing includes tens of thousands of clones. Sequencing used PBMCs. The receptors were gathered from a woman aged 25 to 39 in good health and CMV-seropositive.

V gene TRBV28 combines with J gene TRBJ1-2; maybe TRBD1 (6 bases). This CDR3 contains 12 residues. V was trimmed by 9 bases and J by 10 bases, leaving 18 bases between them. The germline V gene has CDR1 MDHEN and CDR2 SYDVKM. The CDR3, as DNA: TGTGCCAGTAAACAGGGCGCGGGGGCCTACACCTTC. Its protein product is CASKQGAGAYTF.

The chain couples TRBV4-1 to TRBJ1-6; D gene unclear. Germline loops: CDR1 MGHRA, CDR2 YSYEKL. Trimming shortened V by 3 bases and J by 5 bases, and 11 bases separated the two germline ends. CDR3 size: 15 residues. CDR3 bases: TGCGCCAGCAGCCACCCGGCAGGTGATAATTCACCCCTCCACTTT. This codes for CASSHPAGDNSPLHF.